The T cell receptor beta chain under discussion was sequenced for a study of blood T cell repertoires in COVID-19. V lost 2 bases and J lost 0; bases outside the gene matches: 4. Per germline, CDR1 SGHRS and CDR2 YFSETQ. This CDR3 has 16 amino acids. This clone has a single count. Profiling relied on immunoSEQ multiplex PCR, and the TCRdb table lists in-frame clones only, not all of them. The profile covers about 63,000 clones, with about 78% appearing a single time and 50% taken by the ten largest. The chain uses TRBV5-1 and TRBJ1-4; 7 nucleotides match TRBD1. The specimen was peripheral blood. The TCR sequence derives from a woman at least 80 years old with acute or convalescent COVID-19. The CDR3 region is CASSFGGGATNEKLFF. Here the CDR3 DNA reads TGCGCCAGCAGCTTCGGAGGGGGCGCAACTAATGAAAAACTGTTTTTT.